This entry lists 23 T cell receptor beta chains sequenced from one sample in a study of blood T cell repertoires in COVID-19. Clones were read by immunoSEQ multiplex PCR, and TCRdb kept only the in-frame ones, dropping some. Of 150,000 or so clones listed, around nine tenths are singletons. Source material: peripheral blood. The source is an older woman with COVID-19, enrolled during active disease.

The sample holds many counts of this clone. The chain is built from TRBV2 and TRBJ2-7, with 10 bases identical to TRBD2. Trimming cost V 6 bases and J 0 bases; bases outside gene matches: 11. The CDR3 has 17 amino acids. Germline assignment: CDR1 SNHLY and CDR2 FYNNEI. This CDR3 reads CASSDIDSGGISYEQYF. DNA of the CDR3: TGTGCCAGCAGCGACATCGATAGCGGGGGGATCTCCTACGAGCAGTACTTC. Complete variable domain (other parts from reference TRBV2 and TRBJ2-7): EPEVTQTPSHQVTQMGQEVILRCVPISNHLYFYWYRQILGQKVEFLVSFYNNEISEKSEIFDDQFSVERPDGSNFTLKIRSTKLEDSAMYFCASSDIDSGGISYEQYFGPGTRLTVT.

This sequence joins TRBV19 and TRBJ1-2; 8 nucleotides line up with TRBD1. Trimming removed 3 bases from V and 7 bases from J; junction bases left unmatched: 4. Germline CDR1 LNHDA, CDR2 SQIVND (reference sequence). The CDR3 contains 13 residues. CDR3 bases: TGTGCCAGTAGTATTTCAGGGGGCTCTGGCTACACCTTC. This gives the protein CASSISGGSGYTF. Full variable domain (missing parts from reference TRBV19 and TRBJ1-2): DGGITQSPKYLFRKEGQNVTLSCEQNLNHDAMYWYRQDPGQGLRLIYYSQIVNDFQKGDIAEGYSVSREKKESFPLTVTSAQKNPTAFYLCASSISGGSGYTFGSGTRLTVV.

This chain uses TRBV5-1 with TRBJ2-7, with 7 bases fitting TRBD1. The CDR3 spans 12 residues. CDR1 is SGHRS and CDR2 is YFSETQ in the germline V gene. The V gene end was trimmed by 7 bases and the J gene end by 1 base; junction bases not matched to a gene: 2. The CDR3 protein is CASQGVSYEQYF. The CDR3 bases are TGCGCCAGCCAGGGGGTTTCCTACGAGCAGTACTTC.

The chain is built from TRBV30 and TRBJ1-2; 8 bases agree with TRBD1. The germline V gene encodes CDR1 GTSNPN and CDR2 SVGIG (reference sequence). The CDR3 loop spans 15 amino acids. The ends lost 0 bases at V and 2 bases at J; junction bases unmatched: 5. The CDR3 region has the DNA TGTGCCTGGAGTGTGGCAGGGGGCGCAAACTATGGCTACACCTTC. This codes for CAWSVAGGANYGYTF.

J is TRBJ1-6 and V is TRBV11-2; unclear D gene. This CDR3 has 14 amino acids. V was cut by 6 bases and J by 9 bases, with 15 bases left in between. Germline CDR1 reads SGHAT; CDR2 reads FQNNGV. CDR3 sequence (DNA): TGTGCCAGCAGTGACCGGGGTACGGGTTCACCCCTCCACTTT. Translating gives CASSDRGTGSPLHF.

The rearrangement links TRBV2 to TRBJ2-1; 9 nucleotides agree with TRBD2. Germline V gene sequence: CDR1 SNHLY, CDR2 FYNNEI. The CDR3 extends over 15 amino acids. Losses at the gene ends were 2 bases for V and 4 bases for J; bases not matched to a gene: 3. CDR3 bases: TGTGCCAGCAGTGAAATAGCGGGGGATTACAATGAGCAGTTCTTC. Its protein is CASSEIAGDYNEQFF.

CDR3 DNA: TGCGCCAGCAGCTTGGCCTCAGGGAACACCGGGGAGCTGTTTTTT. This gives the protein CASSLASGNTGELFF. V usage is TRBV5-1 and J usage is TRBJ2-2, with unresolved D. V lost 0 bases and J lost 1, with 7 bases in between. CDR1 SGHRS and CDR2 YFSETQ come from the germline V gene. The length of the CDR3 is 15 residues.

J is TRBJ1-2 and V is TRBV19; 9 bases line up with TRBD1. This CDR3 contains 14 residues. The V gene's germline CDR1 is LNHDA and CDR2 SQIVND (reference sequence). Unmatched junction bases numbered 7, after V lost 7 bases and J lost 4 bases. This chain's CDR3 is CASTITGGGYGYTF. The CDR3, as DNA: TGTGCCAGTACCATAACAGGGGGCGGCTATGGCTACACCTTC.

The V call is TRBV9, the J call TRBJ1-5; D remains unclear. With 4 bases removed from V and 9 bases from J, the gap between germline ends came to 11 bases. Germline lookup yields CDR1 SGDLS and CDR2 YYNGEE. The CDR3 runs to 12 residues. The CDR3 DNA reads TGTGCCAGCAGCACCGACTTGGGGCCCCAGCATTTT. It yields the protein CASSTDLGPQHF.

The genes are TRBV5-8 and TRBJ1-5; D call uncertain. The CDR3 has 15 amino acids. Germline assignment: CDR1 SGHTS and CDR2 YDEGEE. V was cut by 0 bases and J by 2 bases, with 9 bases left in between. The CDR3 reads CASSLVGRGNQPQHF. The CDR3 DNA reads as TGTGCCAGCAGCTTGGTGGGGAGGGGCAATCAGCCCCAGCATTTT.

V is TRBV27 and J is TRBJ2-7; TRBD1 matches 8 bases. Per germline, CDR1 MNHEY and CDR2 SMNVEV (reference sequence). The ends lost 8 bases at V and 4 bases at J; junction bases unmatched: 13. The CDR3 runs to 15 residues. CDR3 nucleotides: TGTGCCAGCGGGACAGACAGGGGACCCCTTTACGAGCAGTACTTC. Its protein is CASGTDRGPLYEQYF.

CDR3 DNA sequence: TGTGCCAGCAGCTCCGGGACACCAACAACTAATGAAAAACTGTTTTTT. The encoded protein is CASSSGTPTTNEKLFF. The chain couples TRBV7-2 to TRBJ1-4; D possibly corresponds to TRBD1 (6 bases). V shed 4 bases and J shed 0 bases, with 12 bases lying between them. Germline values: CDR1 SGHTA, CDR2 FQGNSA. The CDR3 runs 16 residues.

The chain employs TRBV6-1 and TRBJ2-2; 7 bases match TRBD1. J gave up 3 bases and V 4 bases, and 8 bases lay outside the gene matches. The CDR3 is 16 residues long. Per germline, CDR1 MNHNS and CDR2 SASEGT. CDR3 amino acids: CASSVTGRWDTGELFF. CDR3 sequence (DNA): TGTGCCAGCAGTGTGACAGGGCGCTGGGACACCGGGGAGCTGTTTTTT.

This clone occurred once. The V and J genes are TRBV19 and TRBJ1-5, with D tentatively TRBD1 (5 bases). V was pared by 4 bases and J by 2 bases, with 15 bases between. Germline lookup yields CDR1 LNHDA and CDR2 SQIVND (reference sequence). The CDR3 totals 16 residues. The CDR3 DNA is TGTGCCAGTAGTACATCAGGGCCCGCAGGCAATCAGCCCCAGCATTTT. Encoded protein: CASSTSGPAGNQPQHF. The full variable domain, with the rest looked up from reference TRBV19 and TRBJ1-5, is DGGITQSPKYLFRKEGQNVTLSCEQNLNHDAMYWYRQDPGQGLRLIYYSQIVNDFQKGDIAEGYSVSREKKESFPLTVTSAQKNPTAFYLCASSTSGPAGNQPQHFGDGTRLSIL.

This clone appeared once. In nucleotides, the CDR3 is TGTGCCAGCAGTTTTGGCGAGCGTCCAAACCTAGATACGCAGTATTTT. It encodes CASSFGERPNLDTQYF. V is TRBV28 and J is TRBJ2-3, with D hard to call. Germline CDR1 reads MDHEN; CDR2 reads SYDVKM. The CDR3 is made up of 16 amino acids. V dropped 3 bases and J dropped 5 bases, with 18 bases sitting between them.

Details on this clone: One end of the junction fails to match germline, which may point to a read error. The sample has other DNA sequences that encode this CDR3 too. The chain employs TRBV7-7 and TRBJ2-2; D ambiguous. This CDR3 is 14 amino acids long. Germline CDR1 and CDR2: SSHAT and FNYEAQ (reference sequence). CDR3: CASSLDKNTGELFF. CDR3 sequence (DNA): TGTGCTAGCAGCTTAGACAAAAACACCGGGGAGCTGTTTTTT.

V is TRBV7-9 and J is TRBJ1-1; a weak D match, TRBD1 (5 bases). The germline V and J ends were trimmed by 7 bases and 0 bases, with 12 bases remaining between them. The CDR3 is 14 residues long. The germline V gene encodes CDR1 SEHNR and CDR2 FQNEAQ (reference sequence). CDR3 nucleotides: TGTGCCAGCAACCGTGCGGGGGTGAACACTGAAGCTTTCTTT. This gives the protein CASNRAGVNTEAFF.

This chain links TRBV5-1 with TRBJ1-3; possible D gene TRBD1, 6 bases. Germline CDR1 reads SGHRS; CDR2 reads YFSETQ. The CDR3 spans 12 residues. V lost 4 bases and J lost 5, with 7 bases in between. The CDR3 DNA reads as TGCGCCAGCAGCGGGGACAGAAACACCATATATTTT. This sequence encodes CASSGDRNTIYF.

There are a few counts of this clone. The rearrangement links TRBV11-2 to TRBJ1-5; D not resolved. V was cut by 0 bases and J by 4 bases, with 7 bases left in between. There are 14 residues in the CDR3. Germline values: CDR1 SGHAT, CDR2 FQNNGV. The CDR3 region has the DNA TGTGCCAGCAGCTTAGATAGTCGAAATCAGCCCCAGCATTTT. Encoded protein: CASSLDSRNQPQHF.

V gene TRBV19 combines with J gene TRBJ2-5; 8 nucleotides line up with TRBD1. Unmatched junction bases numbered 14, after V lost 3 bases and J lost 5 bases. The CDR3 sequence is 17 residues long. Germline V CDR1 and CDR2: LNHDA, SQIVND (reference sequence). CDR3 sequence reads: CASSMSPLRGRGETQYF. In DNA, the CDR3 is TGTGCCAGTAGTATGTCCCCCCTCAGGGGGCGAGGTGAGACCCAGTACTTC.

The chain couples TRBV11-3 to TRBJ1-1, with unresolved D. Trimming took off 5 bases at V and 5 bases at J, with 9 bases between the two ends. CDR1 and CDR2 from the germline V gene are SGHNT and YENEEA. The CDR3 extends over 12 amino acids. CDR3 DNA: TGTGCCAGCAGCCCAGGAAGGACTGAAGCTTTCTTT. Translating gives CASSPGRTEAFF.

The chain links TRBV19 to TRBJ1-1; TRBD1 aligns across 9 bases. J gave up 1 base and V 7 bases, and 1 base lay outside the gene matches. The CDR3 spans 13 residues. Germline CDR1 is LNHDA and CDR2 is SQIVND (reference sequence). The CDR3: CASMDRGNTEAFF. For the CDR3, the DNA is TGTGCCAGTATGGACAGGGGGAACACTGAAGCTTTCTTT.

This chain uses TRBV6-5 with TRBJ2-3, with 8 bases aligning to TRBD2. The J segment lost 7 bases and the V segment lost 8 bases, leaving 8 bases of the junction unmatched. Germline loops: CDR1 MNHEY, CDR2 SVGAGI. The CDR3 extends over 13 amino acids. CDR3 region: CASVGGAGYTQYF. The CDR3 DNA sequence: TGTGCCAGCGTCGGGGGGGCCGGATATACGCAGTATTTT.